The 30 T cell receptor beta chains listed next were all sequenced from one sample in a study of blood T cell repertoires in COVID-19. Data came from immunoSEQ multiplex PCR; TCRdb stores just in-frame clones and leaves some out. Among roughly 250,000 clones listed, 70% to 85% were seen once. Source material: peripheral blood. These receptors came from a human donor with COVID-19, enrolled during active disease. The donor label of this sample is uncertain.

The chain carries TRBV3-1 (or the pseudogene TRBV3-2) and TRBJ1-4, with D uncertain. The ends were cut back, 0 bases at V and 4 bases at J, with 3 bases in the middle. CDR3 length equals 13 residues. Germline V gives CDR1 LGHDT, CDR2 YNNKEL (reference sequence). This chain's CDR3 is CASSQDRNEKLFF. The CDR3 nucleotides are TGTGCCAGCAGCCAAGATCGTAATGAAAAACTGTTTTTT.

This chain joins TRBV19 and TRBJ1-1; possibly TRBD1 for D (6 bases). Between the trimmed V and J ends, which lost 4 bases and 6 bases, there was a span of 15 bases. Germline CDR1 reads LNHDA; CDR2 reads SQIVND (reference sequence). This CDR3 is built from 14 residues. CDR3: CASSKQGGIAEAFF. DNA for the CDR3: TGTGCCAGTAGTAAACAGGGCGGAATCGCTGAAGCTTTCTTT.

This chain connects TRBV27 to TRBJ2-1; 7 bases match TRBD2. The CDR3 is made up of 15 amino acids. Germline V gene lookup returns CDR1 MNHEY and CDR2 SMNVEV (reference sequence). V dropped 5 bases and J dropped 12; count of bases not matched to a gene: 16. Here the CDR3 reads CASSPGLSQPGRQFF. DNA for the CDR3: TGTGCCAGCAGTCCGGGACTAAGCCAGCCAGGAAGGCAGTTCTTC.

The CDR3, as DNA: TGTGCCAGCAGTTGGGCAGCTATAAATCAGCCCCAGCATTTT. This sequence encodes CASSWAAINQPQHF. The chain links TRBV28 to TRBJ1-5, with no clear D. This CDR3 is 14 amino acids long. Trimming removed 4 bases at V and 4 bases at J, with 11 bases between. Per germline, CDR1 MDHEN and CDR2 SYDVKM.

V gene TRBV28 combines with J gene TRBJ1-5; 7 nucleotides align to TRBD1. The V segment lost 7 bases and the J segment 0 bases; nucleotides outside the gene matches: 18. This CDR3 has 19 residues. Germline V CDR1 and CDR2: MDHEN, SYDVKM. The CDR3 region is CASTSLMGQGEYSNQPQHF. In DNA, the CDR3 is TGTGCCAGCACCTCCCTAATGGGTCAGGGGGAATATAGCAATCAGCCCCAGCATTTT. Looking up the rest from reference TRBV28 and TRBJ1-5 gives the full variable domain: DVKVTQSSRYLVKRTGEKVFLECVQDMDHENMFWYRQDPGLGLRLIYFSYDVKMKEKGDIPEGYSVSREKKERFSLILESASTNQTSMYLCASTSLMGQGEYSNQPQHFGDGTRLSIL.

V and J are TRBV29-1 and TRBJ1-1, with D possibly TRBD1 on 6 matching bases. Germline V CDR1 and CDR2: SQVTM, ANQGSEA. V dropped 7 bases and J dropped 4 bases, with 13 bases sitting between them. This CDR3 comprises 12 residues. As DNA, the CDR3 is TGCAGCGGCCAGGACAGTAGCACTGAAGCTTTCTTT. It specifies CSGQDSSTEAFF.

J is TRBJ1-1 and V is TRBV7-9; D is possibly TRBD1 (6 bases). Germline CDR1 and CDR2: SEHNR and FQNEAQ (reference sequence). The ends were cut back, 5 bases at V and 6 bases at J, with 19 bases in the middle. This CDR3 comprises 15 residues. This CDR3 reads CASSTRWTVNAEAFF. CDR3 sequence (DNA): TGTGCCAGCAGCACCCGCTGGACAGTCAACGCTGAAGCTTTCTTT.

This chain links TRBV24-1 with TRBJ2-2; perhaps TRBD1 as D (6 bases). Trimming cost V 0 bases and J 2 bases, with 15 bases left between them. CDR3 size: 18 residues. Germline V gene sequence: CDR1 KGHDR, CDR2 SFDVKD. This chain's CDR3 is CATSDLGTGFRNTGELFF. DNA for the CDR3: TGTGCCACCAGTGATTTGGGCACAGGGTTTAGAAACACCGGGGAGCTGTTTTTT.

This clone has more than one count but fewer than ten. The chain employs TRBV10-3 and TRBJ1-4; D not certain. Between the trimmed V and J ends, which lost 4 bases and 8 bases, there was a span of 17 bases. The CDR3 length is 15 residues. In germline, CDR1 is ENHRY, CDR2 SYGVKD. DNA for the CDR3: TGTGCCATCAGTGTGGGTGAAGCGGCAGGCGAAAAACTGTTTTTT. It yields the protein CAISVGEAAGEKLFF.

V is TRBV19 and J is TRBJ1-2, with D possibly matching TRBD1 (5 bases). Per the germline V gene, CDR1 is LNHDA and CDR2 is SQIVND (reference sequence). V lost 7 bases and J 0 bases, leaving 15 bases between the germline ends. This CDR3 has 15 amino acids. The CDR3 region is CASIGSGAANYGYTF. CDR3 bases: TGTGCCAGTATTGGGTCTGGGGCGGCTAACTATGGCTACACCTTC. Using reference TRBV19 and TRBJ1-2 for the parts outside the CDR3, the full variable domain is DGGITQSPKYLFRKEGQNVTLSCEQNLNHDAMYWYRQDPGQGLRLIYYSQIVNDFQKGDIAEGYSVSREKKESFPLTVTSAQKNPTAFYLCASIGSGAANYGYTFGSGTRLTVV.

The J gene is TRBJ2-7, the V gene TRBV19; TRBD2 agrees at 12 bases. CDR1 LNHDA and CDR2 SQIVND come from the germline V gene (reference sequence). J lost 0 bases, V lost 6 bases, and 21 bases had no gene match. CDR3 size: 21 residues. CDR3 DNA sequence: TGTGCCAGTAGCCCAAAACCCCCTAGCGGGAGGGCCGCATTTAGCTCCTACGAGCAGTACTTC. Protein sequence: CASSPKPPSGRAAFSSYEQYF.

The chain combines TRBV7-9 with TRBJ2-5; 8 nucleotides line up with TRBD2. In germline, CDR1 is SEHNR, CDR2 FQNEAQ (reference sequence). The CDR3 is 15 amino acids. Germline trimming cut 0 bases from V and 4 bases from J; bases unmatched to any gene: 4. CDR3 in amino acids: CASSLATGGAETQYF. CDR3 nucleotides: TGTGCCAGCAGCTTAGCGACCGGGGGGGCAGAGACCCAGTACTTC.

The chain couples TRBV18 to TRBJ1-1; perhaps TRBD1 as D (6 bases). Trimming shortened V by 3 bases and J by 0 bases, and 11 bases separated the two germline ends. CDR1 and CDR2 (germline): KGHSH, LQKENI. The CDR3 has 15 amino acids. CDR3 nucleotides: TGTGCCAGCTCACCCCGGGACACAATGAACACTGAAGCTTTCTTT. Encoded protein: CASSPRDTMNTEAFF.

V gene TRBV27 combines with J gene TRBJ1-2; maybe TRBD1 (6 bases). V lost 5 bases, J lost 4 bases, and 14 bases lay in between. The CDR3 totals 14 residues. Germline V gene sequence: CDR1 MNHEY, CDR2 SMNVEV (reference sequence). The CDR3 DNA is TGTGCCAGCAGTCCGATTACAGGGTTCTATGGCTACACCTTC. Its translation is CASSPITGFYGYTF.

The rearrangement uses TRBV7-3 and TRBJ2-2; D uncertain. This CDR3 is built from 17 residues. Trimming shortened V by 0 bases and J by 3 bases, and 14 bases separated the two germline ends. The germline V gene encodes CDR1 SGHTA and CDR2 FQGTGA. CDR3 nucleotide sequence: TGTGCCAGCAGCTTAACGTTGGCAGCCGCGGACACCGGGGAGCTGTTTTTT. Translated: CASSLTLAAADTGELFF. Full variable domain (rest looked up from reference TRBV7-3 and TRBJ2-2): GAGVSQTPSNKVTEKGKYVELRCDPISGHTALYWYRQSLGQGPEFLIYFQGTGAADDSGLPNDRFFAVRPEGSVSTLKIQRTERGDSAVYLCASSLTLAAADTGELFFGEGSRLTVL.

The V call is TRBV7-9, the J call TRBJ1-2, with 8 nucleotides matching TRBD1. V shed 5 bases, J shed 4 bases, and the junction held 6 bases outside the gene matches. The V gene's germline CDR1 is SEHNR and CDR2 FQNEAQ (reference sequence). The CDR3 is 14 amino acids. The CDR3 DNA follows: TGTGCCAGCAGCGAGACAGGGGAAAGCTATGGCTACACCTTC. Its translation: CASSETGESYGYTF.

As for this clone: The same CDR3 is also encoded by other DNA sequences in this sample. The chain is built from TRBV5-1 and TRBJ1-1; TRBD1 agrees at 7 bases. CDR3 size: 14 residues. Losses at the gene ends were 7 bases for V and 0 bases for J; bases not matched to a gene: 6. The germline gives CDR1 SGHRS, CDR2 YFSETQ. CDR3 coding DNA: TGCGCCAGCGGACCGACAGGGATGAACACTGAAGCTTTCTTT. Encoded protein: CASGPTGMNTEAFF.

The chain has TRBV9 and TRBJ1-1; tentatively, D is TRBD1 (5 bases). The V end was cut by 7 bases, the J end by 6 bases, with 13 bases between. The germline gives CDR1 SGDLS, CDR2 YYNGEE. This CDR3 region has 12 residues. CDR3 DNA sequence: TGTGCCAGCTCCCCCGGGGGGGCTGAAGCTTTCTTT. It specifies CASSPGGAEAFF.

This clone was seen a single time. This rearrangement joins TRBV7-2 to TRBJ1-1, with TRBD1 matching over 8 bases. The CDR3 loop spans 18 amino acids. Germline values: CDR1 SGHTA, CDR2 FQGNSA. V dropped 5 bases and J dropped 4; count of bases not matched to a gene: 18. As DNA, the CDR3 is TGTGCCAGCAGCCCTTCCGGGCTGACAGGGGCCTCGGGCACTGAAGCTTTCTTT. Translated, it gives CASSPSGLTGASGTEAFF.

The V call is TRBV30, the J call TRBJ1-2, with D unclear. Germline V gives CDR1 GTSNPN, CDR2 SVGIG (reference sequence). The CDR3 has 12 residues. V lost 1 base and J lost 5, with 8 bases in between. The CDR3 region has the DNA TGTGCCTGGAGTGCATTTCGGTATGGCTACACCTTC. It is translated as CAWSAFRYGYTF.

The J gene is TRBJ1-2, the V gene TRBV5-5; 9 nucleotides align to TRBD1. The CDR3 spans 13 residues. Germline CDR1 reads SGHKS; CDR2 reads YYEKEE (reference sequence). V dropped 4 bases and J dropped 5; count of bases not matched to a gene: 3. The CDR3 loop is CASSAGQGYGYTF. CDR3 coding DNA: TGTGCCAGCAGCGCGGGACAGGGTTATGGCTACACCTTC.

This chain links TRBV27 with TRBJ2-3; 9 bases match TRBD1. This CDR3 is built from 14 residues. With V trimmed by 4 bases and J by 6 bases, 5 bases remained unmatched. Germline-derived CDR1 and CDR2 are MNHEY and SMNVEV (reference sequence). CDR3 sequence reads: CASSSGQGRDTQYF. CDR3 bases: TGTGCCAGCAGTTCCGGACAGGGGAGGGATACGCAGTATTTT.

J is TRBJ2-1 and V is TRBV2, with a possible D match to TRBD1 (6 bases). Between the trimmed V and J ends, which lost 5 bases and 9 bases, there was a span of 17 bases. The germline gives CDR1 SNHLY, CDR2 FYNNEI. The CDR3 has 14 residues. The CDR3 DNA is TGTGCCAGCAGTTGGACAGTCCAAGGAGGTGAGCAGTTCTTC. Translated, it gives CASSWTVQGGEQFF.

The chain combines TRBV28 with TRBJ1-4; D is possibly TRBD1 (6 bases). The CDR3 has 16 amino acids. V gave up 4 bases and J gave up 0 bases, with 12 bases separating them. Germline values: CDR1 MDHEN, CDR2 SYDVKM. In DNA, the CDR3 is TGTGCCAGCAGTTCTCGGACAGTAGCAACTAATGAAAAACTGTTTTTT. It codes for CASSSRTVATNEKLFF. Full variable domain (outside the CDR3, taken from reference TRBV28 and TRBJ1-4): DVKVTQSSRYLVKRTGEKVFLECVQDMDHENMFWYRQDPGLGLRLIYFSYDVKMKEKGDIPEGYSVSREKKERFSLILESASTNQTSMYLCASSSRTVATNEKLFFGSGTQLSVL.

The CDR3 protein is CASSLVGRGGGTEAFF. In nucleotides, the CDR3 is TGTGCCAGCAGCTTAGTTGGTCGGGGAGGGGGCACTGAAGCTTTCTTT. This chain connects TRBV11-2 to TRBJ1-1; possibly TRBD1 for D (6 bases). The germline CDR1 and CDR2 sequences are SGHAT and FQNNGV. The ends were cut back, 1 base at V and 4 bases at J, with 16 bases in the middle. The length of the CDR3 is 16 residues.

This clone was detected a few times. V usage is TRBV6-1 and J usage is TRBJ1-5; no firm D call. The CDR3 spans 15 residues. Germline CDR1 reads MNHNS; CDR2 reads SASEGT. Trimming stripped 0 bases from V and 3 bases from J, with 9 bases between. In DNA, the CDR3 is TGTGCCAGCAGTGAAGCGAGGAACTTCAATCAGCCCCAGCATTTT. The encoded protein is CASSEARNFNQPQHF.

This chain links TRBV5-1 with TRBJ1-6, with TRBD1 identical over 9 bases. CDR1 and CDR2 (germline): SGHRS, YFSETQ. The V and J ends lost 7 bases and 10 bases, in that order; junction bases with no gene match: 12. CDR3 length: 15 amino acids. CDR3 loop: CASCREQGARSPLHF. The CDR3 nucleotides are TGCGCCAGCTGTCGCGAACAGGGGGCGCGATCACCCCTCCACTTT.

V and J are TRBV10-3 and TRBJ1-2; D is perhaps TRBD1 (5 bases). V was clipped by 5 bases and J by 6 bases, with 16 bases between them. CDR1 ENHRY and CDR2 SYGVKD come from the germline V gene. The CDR3 has 14 residues. CDR3 DNA: TGTGCCATCAGTCGGACACCCCCCTCGCATGGCTACACCTTC. Translation: CAISRTPPSHGYTF.

The chain recombines TRBV27 with TRBJ1-2; perhaps TRBD1 as D (6 bases). Germline V gene data show CDR1 as MNHEY and CDR2 as SMNVEV (reference sequence). Trimming left V 1 base short and J 0 bases short, with 9 bases between. The length of the CDR3 is 15 residues. The CDR3: CASSLLAGANYGYTF. The CDR3 DNA sequence: TGTGCCAGCAGTTTATTGGCAGGGGCTAACTATGGCTACACCTTC.

The V gene is TRBV7-2, the J gene TRBJ1-4, with D perhaps TRBD1 (5 bases). This CDR3 has 14 amino acids. CDR1 and CDR2 from the germline V gene are SGHTA and FQGNSA. The ends were cut back, 9 bases at V and 3 bases at J, with 14 bases in the middle. The CDR3: CASSEGKANEKLFF. CDR3 nucleotides: TGTGCCAGTTCGGAGGGGAAGGCTAATGAAAAACTGTTTTTT. The complete variable domain, with remaining parts taken from reference TRBV7-2 and TRBJ1-4, reads GAGVSQSPSNKVTEKGKDVELRCDPISGHTALYWYRQSLGQGLEFLIYFQGNSAPDKSGLPSDRFSAERTGGSVSTLTIQRTQQEDSAVYLCASSEGKANEKLFFGSGTQLSVL.